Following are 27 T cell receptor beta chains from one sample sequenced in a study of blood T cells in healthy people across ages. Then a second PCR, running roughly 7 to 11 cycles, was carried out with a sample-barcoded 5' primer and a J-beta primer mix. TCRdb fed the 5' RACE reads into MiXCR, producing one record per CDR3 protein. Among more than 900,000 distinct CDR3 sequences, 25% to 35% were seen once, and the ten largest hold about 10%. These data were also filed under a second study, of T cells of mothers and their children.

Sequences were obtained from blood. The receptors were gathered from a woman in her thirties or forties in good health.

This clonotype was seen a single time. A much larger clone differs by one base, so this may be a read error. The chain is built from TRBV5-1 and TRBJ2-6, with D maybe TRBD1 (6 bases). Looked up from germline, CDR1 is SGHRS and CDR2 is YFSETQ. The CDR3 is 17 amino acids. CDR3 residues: CASSKSSGDPGANVRTF. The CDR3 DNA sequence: TGCGCCAGCAGCAAAAGTTCAGGGGACCCTGGGGCCAACGTCCGGACTTTC.

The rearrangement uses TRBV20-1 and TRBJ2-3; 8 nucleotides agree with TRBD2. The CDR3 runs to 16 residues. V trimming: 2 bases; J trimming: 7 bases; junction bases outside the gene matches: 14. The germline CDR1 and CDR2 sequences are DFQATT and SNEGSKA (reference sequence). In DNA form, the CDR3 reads TGCAGTGCTAGAACCGAAGGGGTAGCGGGGTGGAATACGCAGTATTTT. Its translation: CSARTEGVAGWNTQYF.

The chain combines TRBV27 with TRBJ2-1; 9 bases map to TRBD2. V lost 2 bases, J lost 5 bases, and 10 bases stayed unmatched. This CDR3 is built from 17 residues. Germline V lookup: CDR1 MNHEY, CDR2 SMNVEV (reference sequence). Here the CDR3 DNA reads TGTGCCAGCAGTTTAGGGACAGCTAGCGGGGCCCACAATGAGCAGTTCTTC. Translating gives CASSLGTASGAHNEQFF.

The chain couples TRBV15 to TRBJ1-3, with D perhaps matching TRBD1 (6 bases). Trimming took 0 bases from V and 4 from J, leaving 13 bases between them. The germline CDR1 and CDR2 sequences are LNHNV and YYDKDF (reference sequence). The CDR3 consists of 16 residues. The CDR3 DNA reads TGTGCCACCAGCAGAGATGCGGCAGGGGCCGGAAACACCATATATTTT. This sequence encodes CATSRDAAGAGNTIYF.

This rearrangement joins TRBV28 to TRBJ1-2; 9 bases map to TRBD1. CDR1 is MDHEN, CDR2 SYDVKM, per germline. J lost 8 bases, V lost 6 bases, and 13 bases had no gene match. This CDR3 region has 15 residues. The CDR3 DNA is TGTGCCAGCAGCTCCGAGACAGGGGGGCTTCGCGGCTACACCTTC. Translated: CASSSETGGLRGYTF.

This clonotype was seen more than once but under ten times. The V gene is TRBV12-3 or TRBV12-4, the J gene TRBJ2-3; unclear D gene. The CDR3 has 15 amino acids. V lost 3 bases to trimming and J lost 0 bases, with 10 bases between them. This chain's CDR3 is CASSFRITSTDTQYF. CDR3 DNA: TGTGCCAGCAGTTTCCGGATTACTAGCACAGATACGCAGTATTTT.

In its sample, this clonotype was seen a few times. This CDR3 is CASTGGLGNEQFF. CDR3 coding DNA: TGTGCCAGCACGGGGGGCTTGGGCAATGAGCAGTTCTTC. This chain uses TRBV2 with TRBJ2-1; possibly TRBD2 for D (7 bases). Trimming shortened V by 7 bases and J by 6 bases, and 13 bases separated the two germline ends. CDR1 is SNHLY, CDR2 FYNNEI, per germline. This CDR3 contains 13 residues.

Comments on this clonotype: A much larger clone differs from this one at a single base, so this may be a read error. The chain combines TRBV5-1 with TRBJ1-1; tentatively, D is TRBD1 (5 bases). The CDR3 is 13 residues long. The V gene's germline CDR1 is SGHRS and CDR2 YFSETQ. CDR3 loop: CTSRDGFVTEAFF. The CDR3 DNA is TGCACCAGCCGGGACGGTTTCGTTACTGAAGCTTTCTTT. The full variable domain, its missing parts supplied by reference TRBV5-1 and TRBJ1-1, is KAGVTQTPRYLIKTRGQQVTLSCSPISGHRSVSWYQQTPGQGLQFLFEYFSETQRNKGNFPGRFSGRQFSNSRSEMNVSTLELGDSALYLCTSRDGFVTEAFFGQGTRLTVV.

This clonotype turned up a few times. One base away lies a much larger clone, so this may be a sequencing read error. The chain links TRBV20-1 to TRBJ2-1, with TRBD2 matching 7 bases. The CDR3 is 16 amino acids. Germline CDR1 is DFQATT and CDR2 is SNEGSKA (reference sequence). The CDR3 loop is CGARDPSGVSYNEQFF. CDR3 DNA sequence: TGCGGTGCTAGAGACCCCAGCGGGGTTTCCTACAATGAGCAGTTCTTC.

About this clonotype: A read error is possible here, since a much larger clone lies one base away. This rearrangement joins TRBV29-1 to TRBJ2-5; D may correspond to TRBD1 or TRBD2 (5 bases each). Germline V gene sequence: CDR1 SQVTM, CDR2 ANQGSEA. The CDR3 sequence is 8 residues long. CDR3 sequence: CVGDEQYF. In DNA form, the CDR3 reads TGCGTGGGGGATGAGCAGTACTTC.

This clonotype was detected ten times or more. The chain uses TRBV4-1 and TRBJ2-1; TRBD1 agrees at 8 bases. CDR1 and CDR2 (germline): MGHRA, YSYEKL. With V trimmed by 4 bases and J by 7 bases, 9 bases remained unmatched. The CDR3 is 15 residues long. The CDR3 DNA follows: TGCGCCAGCAGCCGTCCGACAGGGGAGTGGAATGAGCAGTTCTTC. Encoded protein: CASSRPTGEWNEQFF.

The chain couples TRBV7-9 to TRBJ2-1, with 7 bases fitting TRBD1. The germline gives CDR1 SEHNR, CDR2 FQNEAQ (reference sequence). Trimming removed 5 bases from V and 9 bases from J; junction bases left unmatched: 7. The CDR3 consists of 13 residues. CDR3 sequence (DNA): TGTGCCAGCAGCCCCTTTGACAGGGCTGAGCAGTTCTTC. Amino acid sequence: CASSPFDRAEQFF.

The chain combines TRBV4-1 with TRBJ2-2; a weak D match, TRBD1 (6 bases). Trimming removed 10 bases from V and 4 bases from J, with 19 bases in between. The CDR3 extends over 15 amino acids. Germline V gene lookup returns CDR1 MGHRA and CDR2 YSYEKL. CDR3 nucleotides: TGCGCCACCTCCGCACAGGGAGCGCGCACCGGGGAGCTGTTTTTT. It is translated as CATSAQGARTGELFF.

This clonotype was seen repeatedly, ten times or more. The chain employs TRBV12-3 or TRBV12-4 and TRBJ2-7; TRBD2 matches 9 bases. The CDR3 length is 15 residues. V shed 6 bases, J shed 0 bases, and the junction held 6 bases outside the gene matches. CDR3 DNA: TGTGCCAGCAGCATAGCGGGGGCATTCTCCTACGAGCAGTACTTC. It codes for CASSIAGAFSYEQYF.

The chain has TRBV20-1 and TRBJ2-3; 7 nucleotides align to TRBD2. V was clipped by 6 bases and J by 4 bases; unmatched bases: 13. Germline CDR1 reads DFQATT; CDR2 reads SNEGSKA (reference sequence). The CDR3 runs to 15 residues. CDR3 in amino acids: CSAPIAQRGSDTQYF. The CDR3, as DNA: TGCAGTGCCCCGATCGCCCAGCGGGGTTCAGATACGCAGTATTTT.

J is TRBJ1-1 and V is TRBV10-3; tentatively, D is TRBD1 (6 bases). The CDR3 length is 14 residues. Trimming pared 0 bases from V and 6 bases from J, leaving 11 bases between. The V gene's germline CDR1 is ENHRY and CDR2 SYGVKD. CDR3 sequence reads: CAISESTRGPEAFF. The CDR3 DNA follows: TGTGCCATCAGTGAGTCGACCAGGGGCCCTGAAGCTTTCTTT.

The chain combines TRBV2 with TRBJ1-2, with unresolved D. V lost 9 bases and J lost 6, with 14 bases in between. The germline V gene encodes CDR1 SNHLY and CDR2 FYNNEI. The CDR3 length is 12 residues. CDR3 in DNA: TGTGCCAGAGTGGACGCCGGGGATGGCTACACCTTC. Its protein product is CARVDAGDGYTF.

The CDR3 sequence is CASSFWQGIGEQYF. CDR3 sequence (DNA): TGTGCCAGCAGTTTTTGGCAGGGAATAGGTGAGCAGTACTTC. The chain uses TRBV28 and TRBJ2-7; possibly TRBD1 for D (5 bases). Trimming cost V 3 bases and J 7 bases, with 16 bases left between them. Germline CDR1 and CDR2: MDHEN and SYDVKM. The length of the CDR3 is 14 residues.

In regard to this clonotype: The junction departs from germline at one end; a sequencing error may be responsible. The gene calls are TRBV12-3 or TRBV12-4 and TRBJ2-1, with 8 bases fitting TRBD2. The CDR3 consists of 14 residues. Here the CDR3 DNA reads TGTGCTAGCAGCTCTCGAGGGGCCACTAGCGGGCAGTTCTTC. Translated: CASSSRGATSGQFF.

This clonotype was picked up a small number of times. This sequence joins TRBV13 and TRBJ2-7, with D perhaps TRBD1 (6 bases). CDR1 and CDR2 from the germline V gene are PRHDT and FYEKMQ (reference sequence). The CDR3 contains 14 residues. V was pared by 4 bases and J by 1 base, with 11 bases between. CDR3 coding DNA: TGTGCCAGCAGCTGGACAGAGGGATCCTACGAGCAGTACTTC. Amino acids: CASSWTEGSYEQYF.

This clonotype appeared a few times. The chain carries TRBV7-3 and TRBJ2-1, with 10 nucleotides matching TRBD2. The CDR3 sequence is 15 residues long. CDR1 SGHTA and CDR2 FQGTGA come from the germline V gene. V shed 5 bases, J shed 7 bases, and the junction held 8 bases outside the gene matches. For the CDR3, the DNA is TGTGCCAGCAGCCATTCTAGCGGGAGCTCTAATGAGCAGTTCTTC. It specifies CASSHSSGSSNEQFF.

The CDR3 protein is CASSVSLAGVGEQFF. The CDR3 nucleotides are TGTGCCAGCAGTGTAAGTCTAGCGGGGGTAGGAGAGCAGTTCTTC. The genes are TRBV6-4 and TRBJ2-1; 10 bases align to TRBD2. V was clipped by 4 bases and J by 10 bases; unmatched bases: 10. CDR1 and CDR2 (germline): MRHNA, SNTAGT. The CDR3 sequence is 15 residues long.

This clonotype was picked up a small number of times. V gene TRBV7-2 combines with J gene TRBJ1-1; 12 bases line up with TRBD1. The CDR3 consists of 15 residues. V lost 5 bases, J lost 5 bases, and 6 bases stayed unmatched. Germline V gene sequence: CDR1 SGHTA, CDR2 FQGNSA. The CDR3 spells CASSQGTGGKTEAFF. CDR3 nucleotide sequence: TGTGCCAGCAGCCAAGGGACAGGGGGCAAAACTGAAGCTTTCTTT.

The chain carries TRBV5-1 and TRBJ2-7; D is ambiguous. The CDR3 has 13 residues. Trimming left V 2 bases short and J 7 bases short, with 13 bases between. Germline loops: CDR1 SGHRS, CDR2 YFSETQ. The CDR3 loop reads CASSFGGAREQYF. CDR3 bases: TGCGCCAGCAGCTTCGGCGGAGCGAGAGAGCAGTACTTC.

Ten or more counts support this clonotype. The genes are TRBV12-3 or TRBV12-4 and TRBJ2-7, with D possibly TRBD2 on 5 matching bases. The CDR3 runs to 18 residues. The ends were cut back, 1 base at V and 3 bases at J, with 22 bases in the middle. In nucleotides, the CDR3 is TGTGCCAGCAGTTTAGGGGCCGGGATCCTAAGAGAGCGCTACGAGCAGTACTTC. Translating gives CASSLGAGILRERYEQYF.

DNA of the CDR3: TGCGCCAGCAGCTTAAAAATCACCGGGGAGCTGTTTTTT. Amino acid sequence: CASSLKITGELFF. This chain links TRBV5-1 with TRBJ2-2; D remains unclear. CDR1 is SGHRS and CDR2 is YFSETQ in the germline V gene. V lost 2 bases and J 4 bases, leaving 6 bases between the germline ends. The CDR3 covers 13 residues. Supplemented by reference TRBV5-1 and TRBJ2-2, the full variable domain reads KAGVTQTPRYLIKTRGQQVTLSCSPISGHRSVSWYQQTPGQGLQFLFEYFSETQRNKGNFPGRFSGRQFSNSRSEMNVSTLELGDSALYLCASSLKITGELFFGEGSRLTVL.

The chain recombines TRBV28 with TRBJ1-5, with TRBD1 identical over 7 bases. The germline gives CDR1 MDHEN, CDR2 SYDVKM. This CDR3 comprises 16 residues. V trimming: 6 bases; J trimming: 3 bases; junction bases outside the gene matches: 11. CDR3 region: CASRNRGSNPNQPQHF. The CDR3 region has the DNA TGTGCCAGCAGAAACAGGGGTAGCAATCCCAATCAGCCCCAGCATTTT.